This TCR beta chain was captured by sequencing in a study of T-cell reconstitution after alpha-beta-depleted transplantation in children. As it was prepared, the TCRbeta library received unique molecular identifiers. TCRdb reanalysed the PCR reads using MiXCR and keeps one entry per CDR3 protein. Among just under 550,000 distinct CDR3 sequences listed, 15% to 20% were seen once. V lost 2 bases and J lost 1, with 11 bases in between. Germline V CDR1 and CDR2: SGHVS, FQNEAQ. This CDR3 region has 15 residues. This clonotype appeared a few times. The sequence was obtained from a human donor who donated a stem cell graft to a child with acute lymphoblastic leukemia. This sample comprised PBMCs from the stem cell graft donor, obtained from the stem cell graft. This chain joins TRBV7-8 and TRBJ2-5; D call uncertain. In DNA, the CDR3 is TGTGCCAGCAGCTTACCATCGGCAAGCCAAGAGACCCAGTACTTC. Its translation is CASSLPSASQETQYF.